This T cell receptor beta chain appears in the sequencing data of a study of T cell responses to AZD1222 COVID-19 vaccine (dated by TCRdb to the early 2020s). For the wider study: AZD1222 recipients given second doses at about 4 weeks or at about 12 weeks were pooled, since spike-specific TCR depth and breadth were not found to differ between the two schedules. TCR sequencing was performed for roughly 250 trial participants, of whom around 200 were given two doses of AZD1222 and around 25 were given two doses of MenACWY control vaccine. Trial participants were enrolled by age into 18-55, 56-69 and 70-plus year subgroups, with roughly 160, 29 and 62 TCR-sequenced participants respectively. What the work shows at the level of the full study, not this receptor alone: Most participants were white British and females outnumbered males, and the authors suggested that clonal diversity may have been underestimated. CD4 TCRs associated with the vaccine covered the entire spike protein, and the dominant responses were in regions 160-218 and 743-854. Because no day 14 peak-response samples were available, repertoires were characterized only after the peak T cell response. Reportedly, close to half of the unique spike-specific TCRs recognized epitopes lying outside the regions that are mutated in the B.1.351 and B.1.1.7 variants. Only five to seven AZD1222 recipients were SARS-CoV-2 seropositive at baseline, limiting conclusions about previously exposed vaccinees. The 56-69-year group was small, and its depth increase did not reach significance, likely because of low power. After two AZD1222 doses, spike-specific TCR breadth and depth were significantly higher than at day 0 and than in MenACWY recipients.

CDR1 and CDR2, per the germline V gene, are MNHEY and SVGAGI. The CDR3, from cysteine to phenylalanine, totals 15 residues. CDR3 DNA only is kept here, 45 bases in frame from base 1. Deletion took 6 bases off V and 0 bases off J, with a span of 14 bases between the germline ends. A remark on this clone: The antigen this receptor binds is unknown. Within one base of it there is no much larger clone, and no base qualities were kept.

The CDR3 regions of human TCRbeta chains were subjected to immunosequencing. From the authors' description of their analysis: TCRs in the repertoires were matched against a reference library of SARS-CoV-2-specific TCRs that had been generated with the MIRA antigen-specificity platform. Breadth meant the fraction of unique TCRs that were SARS-CoV-2-associated, whereas depth meant the fraction of total T cells that were SARS-CoV-2-associated. Using the MIRA data, each spike-specific TCR was assigned both to the spike region to which the TCR was reactive and to a CD4 or CD8 class. Log10-transformed breadth and depth values were compared by one-way ANOVA with Sidak's multiple comparisons tests. The table comes from immuneACCESS by way of TCRdb, which keeps in-frame sequences with V and J called. Part of the clones is missing from these tables; in studies checked, under half for an unresolved V gene and the rest for unknown reasons. That table furnishes V, J and clone size, whereas the DNA furnished D and trimming. This sample holds about 130,000 clones; 87% were observed only once. The ten largest clones capture approximately 1.5% of the sample.

The label giving this sample's time point can be read as: baseline before first vaccination. Samples from vaccinated people were obtained from the UK trials COV001 and COV002, which included a single-blind randomized controlled phase 2/3 trial of AZD1222 (ChAdOx1 nCoV-19) in healthy adults. For TCRbeta chain sequencing, PBMC samples from trial participants were taken at day 0 and at day 28 after the second dose. This TCR was sampled from an adult in good health. This chain joins TRBV6-5 to TRBJ2-5, with the D assignment possibly TRBD1 or TRBD2, given 6 matching bases for each. Sequencing used peripheral blood, obtained on day 0 of AZD1222 vaccination. The base sequence is TGTGCCAGCAGAGGGGGGCAGACGTACCAAGAGACCCAGTACTTC. Its amino acids are CASRGGQTYQETQYF.